This T cell receptor (beta chain) derives from a study of blood T cell repertoires in COVID-19 (dated by TCRdb to 2018 to 2021). Regarding the complete study: The collaborator samples originated in the United States, Italy and Spain and spanned the acute and convalescent phases of COVID-19. Subjects who had been exposed to COVID-19, were actively infected with it, or had recovered from it provided the deeply sampled blood TCRbeta repertoires that made up the dataset. The repertoires were released in a freely available public database meant as a resource for research on the immune response to SARS-CoV-2. A de-identified subject ID, COVID-19 status, age in years and sex were almost always included in the sample metadata. Where HLA class I and class II types were available, the types were taken from metadata supplied by the sample provider, not from assay-based typing. The prospective study material was composed of cDNA or gDNA derived from T cells, B-cell-depleted T cells, or PBMCs. Samples were obtained from the ongoing ImmuneRACE study (first 160 participants) and from about 1,300 subjects provided by 6 global collaborators.

The paper's findings and limits, for the study overall: How much clinical and demographic metadata was included differed by source and by participant, and the metadata was provided uncurated.

TCRbeta CDR3 regions were amplified from genomic DNA using the immunoSEQ Assay, a bias-controlled multiplex PCR. The study's own analysis went as follows. The number of nucleated cells in each sample was estimated from the amplification of reference gene primers within the assay. To quantify the absolute abundance of each unique TCRbeta CDR3 rearrangement, sequence reads were collapsed and filtered. For each sample, productive Simpson clonality was calculated by taking the square root of Simpson's diversity index across productive rearrangements. TCRdb carries this immuneACCESS record with in-frame sequences only. Its versions omit some clonotypes, under half of them owing to an unresolved V gene in the studies checked, with the rest unexplained. Clonal size and the V and J genes are those of that table, whereas D and trimming came from the DNA. Within this sample are 220,000 or so clones, with approximately 84% of them counted one time only. The ten largest clonotypes hold 2% to 2.5% of the sample.

Whole blood was collected in K2EDTA tubes by collaborating institutions according to the institutions' own protocols. For TCRbeta analysis, collaborators shipped samples as frozen whole blood, isolated PBMCs, or DNA extracted from either of those sample types. On this clone itself: Its antigen is currently not known. It has no much larger one-base neighbor in the sample; base qualities were not kept.

Sequencing used peripheral blood. The clonotype comes from a woman aged 55-70 years with acute or convalescent COVID-19.

The CDR3 region has the sequence CASSYGENYGYTF. The DNA sequence is TGTGCCAGCAGTTACGGAGAAAACTATGGCTACACCTTC. The rearrangement joined TRBV6-2 or TRBV6-3 to TRBJ1-2; the D segment cannot be called with confidence. V is shortened by 2 bases, J by 2 bases, and the region joining them spans 6 bases. Measured from the cysteine to the phenylalanine, the CDR3 is 13 residues long. Kept here is only the CDR3 DNA, which spans 39 bases and is read in frame from base 1. CDR1 and CDR2 are read off the germline V gene as MNHEY and SVGEGT.